One and the same sample provided the 28 T cell receptor beta chains below, sequenced in a study of blood T cell dynamics during melanoma immunotherapy. The time point denotes: week 3, after first cycle of checkpoint inhibitor. TCRdb's table, derived via immunoSEQ multiplex PCR, lists solely in-frame clones and lacks some. The table shows some 12,000 clones, with about four fifths occurring only once. This sample comprised blood, obtained from a patient treated with checkpoint blockade. These receptors were collected from a human donor with melanoma.

The gene calls are TRBV28 and TRBJ1-2; D gene unclear. The CDR3 consists of 14 residues. V was cut by 5 bases and J by 0 bases, with 10 bases left in between. Looked up from germline, CDR1 is MDHEN and CDR2 is SYDVKM. The CDR3 is CASSGDAANYGYTF. The CDR3 nucleotides read TGTGCCAGCAGTGGTGACGCCGCTAACTATGGCTACACCTTC.

This clone has just one count. The chain recombines TRBV7-2 with TRBJ2-3; TRBD2 agrees at 10 bases. The CDR3 is 16 amino acids. The ends lost 5 bases at V and 5 bases at J; junction bases unmatched: 10. Per germline, CDR1 SGHTA and CDR2 FQGNSA. The CDR3 loop is CASSLRVAGGEDTQYF. The CDR3 DNA reads TGTGCCAGCAGCCTTCGGGTAGCGGGGGGAGAAGATACGCAGTATTTT.

The rearrangement joins TRBV7-9 to TRBJ2-3; 7 bases align to TRBD2. The CDR3 has 14 residues. J gave up 0 bases and V 8 bases, and 5 bases lay outside the gene matches. The germline V gene has CDR1 SEHNR and CDR2 FQNEAQ (reference sequence). This chain's CDR3 is CASRARGSTDTQYF. Here the CDR3 DNA reads TGTGCCAGCCGAGCGCGGGGGAGCACAGATACGCAGTATTTT.

This chain uses TRBV6-6 with TRBJ2-7, with 10 bases fitting TRBD1. The germline V gene has CDR1 MNHNY and CDR2 SVGAGI (reference sequence). The CDR3 spans 14 residues. Trimming removed 7 bases from V and 6 bases from J; junction bases left unmatched: 9. The CDR3, as DNA: TGTGCCAGCACCTCCCAGGGGACAGGGGCCGAGCAGTACTTC. Translation: CASTSQGTGAEQYF.

The chain carries TRBV28 and TRBJ2-2; no definite D call. Germline V gene data show CDR1 as MDHEN and CDR2 as SYDVKM. V was cut by 6 bases and J by 2 bases, with 7 bases left in between. This CDR3 contains 13 residues. For the CDR3, the DNA is TGTGCCAGCAGGTCTAGTAACACCGGGGAGCTGTTTTTT. Its translation: CASRSSNTGELFF.

The chain links TRBV6-5 to TRBJ1-2; 7 bases fit TRBD1. The V segment lost 5 bases and the J segment 4 bases; nucleotides outside the gene matches: 10. The CDR3 totals 15 residues. Germline-derived CDR1 and CDR2 are MNHEY and SVGAGI. The CDR3 loop is CASSPQTGTVYGYTF. As DNA, the CDR3 is TGTGCCAGCAGTCCTCAAACCGGGACAGTCTATGGCTACACCTTC.

V gene TRBV9 combines with J gene TRBJ2-5, with 8 bases that match TRBD2. The germline gives CDR1 SGDLS, CDR2 YYNGEE. This CDR3 has 16 residues. V lost 4 bases, J lost 5 bases, and 13 bases stayed unmatched. The DNA of the CDR3 is TGTGCCAGCAGCCCCCGGGGGGGAGGGGGACGGGAGACCCAGTACTTC. As protein: CASSPRGGGGRETQYF.

The V call is TRBV9, the J call TRBJ2-4, with a weak D call TRBD2 (6 bases). V gave up 3 bases and J gave up 1 base, with 14 bases separating them. Looked up from germline, CDR1 is SGDLS and CDR2 is YYNGEE. The CDR3 has 16 amino acids. The DNA of the CDR3 is TGTGCCAGCAGCGAGGGTGGAGGGAGTGCCAAAAACATTCAGTACTTC. Translation: CASSEGGGSAKNIQYF.

The rearrangement joins TRBV6-5 to TRBJ2-7; D is perhaps TRBD1 (5 bases). Germline CDR1 and CDR2: MNHEY and SVGAGI. The germline V and J ends were trimmed by 5 bases and 9 bases, with 14 bases remaining between them. CDR3 length equals 12 residues. DNA for the CDR3: TGTGCCAGCAGTACCCCCAGGGCGTCGCAGTACTTC. Its protein product is CASSTPRASQYF.

A single count supports this clone. J is TRBJ1-1 and V is TRBV19; unclear D gene. V lost 4 bases to trimming and J lost 7 bases, with 4 bases between them. Germline assignment: CDR1 LNHDA and CDR2 SQIVND (reference sequence). The CDR3 spans 10 residues. The CDR3 region is CASSKGEAFF. The CDR3 DNA is TGTGCCAGTAGTAAAGGTGAAGCTTTCTTT.

The chain has TRBV6-5 and TRBJ1-5, with D perhaps matching TRBD1 (5 bases). Germline-derived CDR1 and CDR2 are MNHEY and SVGAGI. V dropped 6 bases and J dropped 7 bases, with 16 bases sitting between them. The CDR3 has 14 amino acids. The CDR3 is CASSLHGGGQPQHF. The CDR3 coding sequence is TGTGCCAGCAGCCTACATGGGGGAGGACAGCCCCAGCATTTT.

The chain combines TRBV4-1 with TRBJ1-6; D is ambiguous. The CDR3 runs to 14 residues. The germline V and J ends were trimmed by 0 bases and 7 bases, with 7 bases remaining between them. The germline V gene has CDR1 MGHRA and CDR2 YSYEKL. CDR3 in amino acids: CASSQDRQNSPLHF. The CDR3, as DNA: TGCGCCAGCAGCCAAGATCGGCAGAATTCACCCCTCCACTTT.

The genes are TRBV11-3 and TRBJ1-1; D remains unclear. CDR1 and CDR2 (germline): SGHNT, YENEEA. The CDR3 contains 11 residues. V was clipped by 5 bases and J by 6 bases, with 7 bases between them. CDR3 loop: CASSPGAEAFF. CDR3 in DNA: TGTGCCAGCAGCCCCGGGGCTGAAGCTTTCTTT.

The J gene is TRBJ1-1, the V gene TRBV6-5; D remains ambiguous. V lost 0 bases to trimming and J lost 4 bases, with 12 bases between them. Germline V gene lookup returns CDR1 MNHEY and CDR2 SVGAGI. The CDR3 length is 15 residues. The CDR3, as DNA: TGTGCCAGCAGTTACTCCAGAACGGCCGGCACTGAAGCTTTCTTT. Its translation: CASSYSRTAGTEAFF.

The rearrangement joins TRBV6-6 to TRBJ2-7; the D call may be TRBD1 or TRBD2 (5 bases each). The V gene's germline CDR1 is MNHNY and CDR2 SVGAGI (reference sequence). V was cut by 2 bases and J by 2 bases, with 13 bases left in between. CDR3 length equals 15 residues. DNA of the CDR3: TGTGCCAGCAGTTACCCCAGACAGCGGACCTACGAGCAGTACTTC. Its protein product is CASSYPRQRTYEQYF.

This clone showed up just once. The chain recombines TRBV9 with TRBJ2-7; 10 nucleotides align to TRBD1. J was trimmed by 6 bases and V by 0 bases; bases with no gene match: 12. The CDR3 contains 17 residues. Per the germline V gene, CDR1 is SGDLS and CDR2 is YYNGEE. In nucleotides, the CDR3 is TGTGCCAGCAGCGTAGTTAGAAGGGGACAGGGGAGGGGCGAGCAGTACTTC. Translating it yields CASSVVRRGQGRGEQYF.

The chain combines TRBV5-1 with TRBJ2-3; no clear D. Germline CDR1 and CDR2: SGHRS and YFSETQ. V was shortened by 4 bases and J by 4 bases, with 7 bases between the two germline ends. The CDR3 is made up of 12 amino acids. CDR3: CASSVSADTQYF. The CDR3 DNA reads as TGCGCCAGCAGCGTTAGTGCAGATACGCAGTATTTT.

This rearrangement joins TRBV10-3 to TRBJ2-5, with D possibly being TRBD1 (5 bases). The last part of the DNA fits TRBJ2-7 better; the J call may be wrong. The CDR3 is 14 residues long. Germline loops: CDR1 ENHRY, CDR2 SYGVKD. CDR3 nucleotide sequence: TGTGCCATCACGCCTGATGGCAGGGAACACGAGCAGTACTTC. It yields the protein CAITPDGREHEQYF.

The V and J genes are TRBV21-1 and TRBJ2-1; TRBD2, the table's D call, was not compared with the DNA. TRBV21-1 is described as a pseudogene. There are 14 residues in the CDR3. The CDR3 bases are TGTGCCAGCAGCAAAACCCCCGAAGAGGATGAGCAGTTCTTC. As protein: CASSKTPEEDEQFF.

The chain joins TRBV4-1 to TRBJ1-1, with a weak D call TRBD1 (5 bases). This CDR3 comprises 16 residues. Germline assignment: CDR1 MGHRA and CDR2 YSYEKL. The V and J ends lost 3 bases and 2 bases respectively, with 16 bases between them. This CDR3 reads CASSHLFRAENTEAFF. CDR3 nucleotides: TGCGCCAGCAGCCATCTTTTCAGGGCGGAAAACACTGAAGCTTTCTTT.

The J gene is TRBJ2-7, the V gene TRBV5-1, with D unresolved. CDR3 length equals 13 residues. Germline V CDR1 and CDR2: SGHRS, YFSETQ. Trimming removed 4 bases at V and 4 bases at J, with 12 bases between. The CDR3, as DNA: TGCGCCAGCAGCCCCCCGTCCGCGTACGAGCAGTACTTC. This sequence encodes CASSPPSAYEQYF.

The chain couples TRBV7-3 to TRBJ1-1, with 8 bases aligning to TRBD1. CDR3 length: 14 residues. The germline V gene encodes CDR1 SGHTA and CDR2 FQGTGA. V lost 5 bases, J lost 5 bases, and 7 bases stayed unmatched. The CDR3 sequence is CASSDRGGVTEAFF. DNA for the CDR3: TGTGCCAGCAGCGACAGGGGTGGAGTGACTGAAGCTTTCTTT.

The V and J genes are TRBV5-8 and TRBJ2-3; D is possibly TRBD1 (6 bases). V gave up 2 bases and J gave up 5 bases, with 21 bases separating them. The CDR3 is made up of 17 amino acids. The germline V gene encodes CDR1 SGHTS and CDR2 YDEGEE. The CDR3 is CASSFWLGTEGGDTQYF. CDR3 nucleotide sequence: TGTGCCAGCAGCTTTTGGTTGGGGACCGAAGGGGGAGATACGCAGTATTTT.

The gene calls are TRBV4-1 and TRBJ1-6; the match to TRBD1 covers 10 bases. After removal of 3 bases from V and 10 bases from J, the junction contained 3 bases not matched to a gene. Looked up from germline, CDR1 is MGHRA and CDR2 is YSYEKL. The CDR3 is 14 residues long. The CDR3 is CASSHGQGGSPLHF. The CDR3 DNA sequence: TGCGCCAGCAGCCACGGACAGGGGGGATCACCCCTCCACTTT.

V is TRBV19 and J is TRBJ1-5; D gene unclear. V dropped 4 bases and J dropped 6 bases, with 7 bases sitting between them. CDR3 length: 12 residues. From germline, CDR1 is LNHDA and CDR2 SQIVND (reference sequence). The CDR3 sequence is CASSTLSQPQHF. DNA of the CDR3: TGTGCCAGTAGTACTCTAAGTCAGCCCCAGCATTTT.

Only one count was recorded for this clone. The V call is TRBV6-1, the J call TRBJ1-5; tentative D call: TRBD1 (5 bases). This CDR3 contains 14 residues. Looked up from germline, CDR1 is MNHNS and CDR2 is SASEGT. The V gene lost 6 bases and the J gene lost 7 bases, with 16 bases spanning the gap. Here the CDR3 reads CASSEQEGGQPQHF. CDR3 nucleotides: TGTGCCAGCAGCGAACAGGAGGGAGGCCAGCCCCAGCATTTT.

V usage is TRBV28 and J usage is TRBJ1-2, with TRBD1 identical over 8 bases. Germline V CDR1 and CDR2: MDHEN, SYDVKM. V was pared by 4 bases and J by 4 bases, with 11 bases of the junction left unmatched. The CDR3 loop spans 16 amino acids. CDR3 bases: TGTGCCAGCAGTTCCCCGGGACAGGTTCAATTCTATGGCTACACCTTC. Protein product: CASSSPGQVQFYGYTF.

The CDR3 loop is CASSLGGGPVETQYF. In nucleotides, the CDR3 is TGTGCCAGCAGCTTAGGAGGCGGGCCAGTAGAGACCCAGTACTTC. This chain joins TRBV7-2 and TRBJ2-5; possibly TRBD2 for D (5 bases). The V end was cut by 1 base, the J end by 4 bases, with 13 bases between. This CDR3 spans 15 amino acids. Per the germline V gene, CDR1 is SGHTA and CDR2 is FQGNSA.